A single sample gave rise to the 24 T cell receptor beta chains below, sequenced in a study of blood T cell repertoires in COVID-19. Profiled with immunoSEQ multiplex PCR; TCRdb holds only in-frame clones, not every one. Of 160,000 or so clones detected, 70% to 90% appear once; the ten largest clones hold less than 8.5%. The sample consisted of PBMCs or T cells enriched from blood (not recorded which). The source of these receptors is a woman aged 45 to 65 who had recovered from COVID-19.

The chain is built from TRBV6-2 or TRBV6-3 and TRBJ1-6; 7 bases map to TRBD1. V shed 2 bases, J shed 9 bases, and the junction held 7 bases outside the gene matches. This CDR3 has 15 residues. Germline V CDR1 and CDR2: MNHEY, SVGEGT. CDR3 DNA: TGTGCCAGCAGTTACCGGGCAGGGGGGATTTCACCCCTCCACTTT. As protein: CASSYRAGGISPLHF.

The genes are TRBV7-2 and TRBJ2-2; D unclear. The CDR3 is 14 amino acids. Looked up from germline, CDR1 is SGHTA and CDR2 is FQGNSA. Trimming left V 6 bases short and J 6 bases short, with 14 bases between. The CDR3, as DNA: TGTGCCAGCAGTCTCGAGGTTTTAGCCGGGGAGCTGTTTTTT. It specifies CASSLEVLAGELFF.

The chain joins TRBV5-1 to TRBJ2-5, with 9 bases fitting TRBD2. There are 16 residues in the CDR3. Germline CDR1 reads SGHRS; CDR2 reads YFSETQ. The trim removed 0 bases at V and 5 bases at J, leaving 8 bases unmatched. The CDR3 is CASSLGGLAISETQYF. The CDR3 coding sequence is TGCGCCAGCAGCTTGGGAGGACTAGCGATTTCGGAGACCCAGTACTTC.

The chain is built from TRBV4-3 and TRBJ1-4; D possibly corresponds to TRBD1 (5 bases). Germline assignment: CDR1 LGHNA and CDR2 YSLEER. V shed 5 bases and J shed 4 bases, with 8 bases lying between them. This CDR3 is built from 13 residues. Written as DNA, the CDR3 is TGCGCCAGCAGCGGGGGGTTTAATGAAAAACTGTTTTTT. Its protein is CASSGGFNEKLFF.

The gene calls are TRBV10-3 and TRBJ1-4; D possibly corresponds to TRBD1 (6 bases). CDR3 length equals 20 residues. V was trimmed by 2 bases and J by 2 bases, leaving 24 bases between them. Germline V gives CDR1 ENHRY, CDR2 SYGVKD. The CDR3 protein is CAISETVGGRWRATNEKLFF. CDR3 bases: TGTGCCATCAGTGAGACTGTAGGGGGACGGTGGCGGGCCACTAATGAAAAACTGTTTTTT.

J is TRBJ1-3 and V is TRBV6-2 or TRBV6-3; D is unclear. Between the trimmed V and J ends, which lost 2 bases and 0 bases, there was a span of 8 bases. CDR1 and CDR2 from the germline V gene are MNHEY and SVGEGT. The CDR3 runs 15 residues. Here the CDR3 DNA reads TGTGCCAGCAGTTACCTCGGGAGCTCTGGAAACACCATATATTTT. Translating gives CASSYLGSSGNTIYF.

This chain joins TRBV12-5 and TRBJ1-5; D is perhaps TRBD1 (5 bases). The CDR3 has 13 residues. Trimming cost V 7 bases and J 6 bases, with 13 bases left between them. The germline CDR1 and CDR2 sequences are LGHNT and FRNRAP. CDR3 sequence (DNA): TGTGCTAGTGCCGGGGACTTAACTCAGCCCCAGCATTTT. Amino acid sequence: CASAGDLTQPQHF.

The rearrangement links TRBV7-2 to TRBJ1-2, with 9 bases matching TRBD1. The CDR3 is 15 residues long. Germline V gene sequence: CDR1 SGHTA, CDR2 FQGNSA. Trimming at V came to 4 bases and at J to 5 bases, leaving 8 bases not matched to a gene. As DNA, the CDR3 is TGTGCCAGCAGCTATGGGGCCGGGACAGGGTATGGCTACACCTTC. Translated: CASSYGAGTGYGYTF. The entire variable domain, with the rest obtained from reference TRBV7-2 and TRBJ1-2, is as follows: GAGVSQSPSNKVTEKGKDVELRCDPISGHTALYWYRQSLGQGLEFLIYFQGNSAPDKSGLPSDRFSAERTGGSVSTLTIQRTQQEDSAVYLCASSYGAGTGYGYTFGSGTRLTVV.

The chain uses TRBV24-1 and TRBJ2-7; 7 bases are shared with TRBD2. The CDR3 sequence is 16 residues long. The J segment lost 7 bases and the V segment lost 3 bases, leaving 14 bases of the junction unmatched. Germline values: CDR1 KGHDR, CDR2 SFDVKD. This chain's CDR3 is CATSDPTGTGGVEQYF. CDR3 DNA: TGTGCCACCAGTGATCCCACCGGGACGGGGGGTGTTGAGCAGTACTTC.

The J gene is TRBJ2-1, the V gene TRBV7-2; 11 nucleotides agree with TRBD2. Germline trimming cut 5 bases from V and 1 base from J; bases unmatched to any gene: 4. CDR1 is SGHTA and CDR2 is FQGNSA in the germline V gene. The CDR3 runs to 16 residues. The CDR3 sequence is CASSISGGASYNEQFF. CDR3 DNA: TGTGCCAGCAGCATTAGCGGGGGGGCTTCCTACAATGAGCAGTTCTTC.

The rearrangement links TRBV11-2 to TRBJ1-2; 9 bases are a match to TRBD1. The CDR3 spans 14 residues. Germline V gene lookup returns CDR1 SGHAT and CDR2 FQNNGV. V shed 5 bases and J 7 bases; nucleotides not matched to a gene: 8. The CDR3 sequence: CASSVQGATGGYTF. The CDR3 DNA is TGTGCCAGCAGCGTACAGGGGGCTACTGGTGGCTACACCTTC.

The chain uses TRBV3-1 (or the pseudogene TRBV3-2) and TRBJ2-2; TRBD2 matches at 10 bases. This CDR3 is 18 amino acids long. The J segment lost 6 bases and the V segment lost 3 bases, leaving 13 bases of the junction unmatched. The germline gives CDR1 LGHDT, CDR2 YNNKEL (reference sequence). DNA for the CDR3: TGTGCCAGCAGCCACATCACTAGCGGGGTCAGGGAGGCCGGGGAGCTGTTTTTT. Protein: CASSHITSGVREAGELFF.

The chain employs TRBV27 and TRBJ1-2, with 7 positions matching TRBD1. The CDR3 runs 17 residues. CDR1 and CDR2 from the germline V gene are MNHEY and SMNVEV (reference sequence). Trimming cost V 5 bases and J 3 bases; bases outside gene matches: 15. The CDR3 DNA reads TGTGCCAGCAGTCCCAACCCAGGACAGGAGAGGCACTATGGCTACACCTTC. Amino acid sequence: CASSPNPGQERHYGYTF.

This chain links TRBV5-1 with TRBJ1-5; tentatively, D is TRBD1 (5 bases). Germline CDR1 and CDR2: SGHRS and YFSETQ. V was pared by 0 bases and J by 6 bases, with 7 bases between. This CDR3 region has 13 residues. The CDR3 nucleotides are TGCGCCAGCAGCTTGGGCGGGGCTCAGCCCCAGCATTTT. Its protein is CASSLGGAQPQHF.

CDR3 DNA sequence: TGTGCCATCAGTGACCCTAGCGAGGGCTCCTACGAGCAGTACTTC. Amino acids: CAISDPSEGSYEQYF. V is TRBV10-3 and J is TRBJ2-7, with D perhaps TRBD2 (6 bases). CDR3 length equals 15 residues. Germline CDR1 ENHRY, CDR2 SYGVKD. Trimming removed 3 bases at V and 0 bases at J, with 12 bases between.

The V and J genes are TRBV20-1 and TRBJ1-5; D unresolved. CDR3 length equals 14 residues. V was clipped by 3 bases and J by 4 bases, with 13 bases between them. CDR1 is DFQATT and CDR2 is SNEGSKA in the germline V gene (reference sequence). The CDR3 DNA follows: TGCAGTGCTAGTATGACGGCGGATAATCAGCCCCAGCATTTT. Encoded protein: CSASMTADNQPQHF.

The table lists this clone with a count of one. The V gene is TRBV2, the J gene TRBJ1-4, with D possibly TRBD1 on 5 matching bases. V shed 0 bases and J shed 13 bases, with 15 bases lying between them. This CDR3 contains 14 residues. Germline values: CDR1 SNHLY, CDR2 FYNNEI. The CDR3 loop is CASSEALGLPGLFF. CDR3 coding DNA: TGTGCCAGCAGTGAAGCGCTGGGGCTGCCAGGACTGTTTTTT.

This clone was recorded once. The rearrangement joins TRBV4-2 to TRBJ2-5; TRBD2 aligns across 12 bases. In germline, CDR1 is LGHNA, CDR2 YNFKEQ. The CDR3 runs 17 residues. The V gene end was trimmed by 0 bases and the J gene end by 1 base; junction bases not matched to a gene: 3. CDR3 bases: TGTGCCAGCAGCCAAGATGAGACTAGCGGGGGCCAAGAGACCCAGTACTTC. This encodes CASSQDETSGGQETQYF.

CDR3 nucleotide sequence: TGTGCCAGTAGTCGACAGGGGTCGAGCTATGGCTACACCTTC. Its translation: CASSRQGSSYGYTF. This chain uses TRBV19 with TRBJ1-2, with 8 nucleotides matching TRBD1. There are 14 residues in the CDR3. Germline-derived CDR1 and CDR2 are LNHDA and SQIVND (reference sequence). Trimming at V came to 5 bases and at J to 4 bases, leaving 6 bases not matched to a gene.

This clone was seen only once. The gene calls are TRBV5-1 and TRBJ1-4; D possibly corresponds to TRBD1 (6 bases). V gave up 0 bases and J gave up 7 bases, with 16 bases separating them. CDR3 length: 16 amino acids. Germline CDR1 and CDR2: SGHRS and YFSETQ. CDR3 sequence reads: CASSLGRTARSEKLFF. CDR3 nucleotides: TGCGCCAGCAGCTTGGGTCGGACAGCCAGGAGTGAAAAACTGTTTTTT.

This clone has only a few counts. This chain joins TRBV19 and TRBJ1-5; 9 nucleotides agree with TRBD1. Germline V lookup: CDR1 LNHDA, CDR2 SQIVND (reference sequence). V shed 1 base, J shed 3 bases, and the junction held 4 bases outside the gene matches. CDR3 size: 16 residues. The CDR3 loop reads CASSIADRGFNQPQHF. The CDR3 DNA sequence: TGTGCCAGTAGTATAGCGGACAGGGGATTCAATCAGCCCCAGCATTTT.

The chain combines TRBV9 with TRBJ2-3, with TRBD2 as a possible D gene (7 bases). CDR3 size: 15 residues. Between the trimmed V and J ends, which lost 3 bases and 2 bases, there was a span of 13 bases. Germline-derived CDR1 and CDR2 are SGDLS and YYNGEE. CDR3 DNA: TGTGCCAGCAGCGCCCACGGGGGGCACACAGATACGCAGTATTTT. Its translation: CASSAHGGHTDTQYF. Filled out from reference TRBV9 and TRBJ2-3, the complete variable domain reads DSGVTQTPKHLITATGQRVTLRCSPRSGDLSVYWYQQSLDQGLQFLIQYYNGEERAKGNILERFSAQQFPDLHSELNLSSLELGDSALYFCASSAHGGHTDTQYFGPGTRLTVL.

The gene calls are TRBV5-6 and TRBJ1-3; 8 nucleotides line up with TRBD1. The CDR3 has 15 residues. CDR1 SGHDT and CDR2 YYEEEE come from the germline V gene. Unmatched junction bases numbered 1, after V lost 0 bases and J lost 2 bases. DNA of the CDR3: TGTGCCAGCAGCTTGGCAGGGGGCCCTGGAAACACCATATATTTT. Its protein is CASSLAGGPGNTIYF.

DNA for the CDR3: TGTGCCAGCAGGTCTCCTCTAGGGGGGGTATCCTCTGGGGCCAACGTCCTGACTTTC. This codes for CASRSPLGGVSSGANVLTF. V gene TRBV4-2 combines with J gene TRBJ2-6; D perhaps matches TRBD2 (7 bases). CDR1 and CDR2 from the germline V gene are LGHNA and YNFKEQ. This CDR3 has 19 amino acids. The V and J ends lost 6 bases and 0 bases respectively, with 21 bases between them.